Sequencing of this TCR beta chain was carried out in a study of Ad26.COV2.S vaccination and SARS-CoV-2 variants. Study-wide points: The TCR breadth and depth analyses may have produced an underestimate of total T cell responses.

The germline V gene has CDR1 SGHAT and CDR2 FQNNGV. V lost 1 base and J lost 4, with 21 bases in between. CDR3 length: 18 amino acids. On this clone itself: As yet, its antigen is unknown.

Using immunoSEQ multiplex PCR, the repertoire was profiled, and TCRdb retains in-frame clones only, with some absent. This table has 150,000 to 200,000 clones, around nine tenths appearing once. This sample comprised peripheral blood, obtained after recovery from COVID-19. This sequence joins TRBV11-2 and TRBJ2-3; D possibly corresponds to TRBD2 (6 bases). The source is a human donor who had recovered from COVID-19. CDR3 in DNA: TGTGCCAGCAGCTTAGGGGGTCAGCCGGGAGTTTCGTCAGATACGCAGTATTTT. It is translated as CASSLGGQPGVSSDTQYF.